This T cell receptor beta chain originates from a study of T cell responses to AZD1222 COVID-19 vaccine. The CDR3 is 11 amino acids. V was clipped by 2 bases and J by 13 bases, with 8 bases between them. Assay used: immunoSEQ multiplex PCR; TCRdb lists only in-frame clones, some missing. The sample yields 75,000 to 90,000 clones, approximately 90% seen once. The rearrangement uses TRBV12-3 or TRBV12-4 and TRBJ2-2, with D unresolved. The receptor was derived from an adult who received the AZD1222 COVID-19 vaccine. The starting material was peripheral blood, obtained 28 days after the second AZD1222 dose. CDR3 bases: TGTGCCAGCAGTTTATCCGGGTCGCTGTTTTTT. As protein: CASSLSGSLFF.